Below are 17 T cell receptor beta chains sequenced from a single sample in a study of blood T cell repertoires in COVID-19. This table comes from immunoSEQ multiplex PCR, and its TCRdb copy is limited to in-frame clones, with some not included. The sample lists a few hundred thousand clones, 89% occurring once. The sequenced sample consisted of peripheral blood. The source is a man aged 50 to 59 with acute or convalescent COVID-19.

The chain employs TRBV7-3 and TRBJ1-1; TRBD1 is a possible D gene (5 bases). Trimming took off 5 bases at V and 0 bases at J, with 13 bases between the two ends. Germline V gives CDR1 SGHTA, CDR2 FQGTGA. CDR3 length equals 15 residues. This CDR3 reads CASSKSRGMNTEAFF. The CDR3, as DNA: TGTGCCAGCAGCAAAAGCCGGGGGATGAACACTGAAGCTTTCTTT.

CDR3 protein: CASGGTGGTEAFF. The CDR3 nucleotides read TGTGCCAGCGGGGGGACAGGGGGCACTGAAGCTTTCTTT. The V call is TRBV2, the J call TRBJ1-1, with TRBD1 matching 11 bases. The germline V gene has CDR1 SNHLY and CDR2 FYNNEI. Trimming removed 8 bases from V and 4 bases from J; junction bases left unmatched: 3. This CDR3 has 13 amino acids.

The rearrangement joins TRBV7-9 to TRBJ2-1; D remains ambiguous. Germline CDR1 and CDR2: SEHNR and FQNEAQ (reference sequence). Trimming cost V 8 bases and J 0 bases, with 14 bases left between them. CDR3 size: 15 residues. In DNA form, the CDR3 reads TGTGCCAGCCCTCCCCCGGAGAGCTCCTACAATGAGCAGTTCTTC. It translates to CASPPPESSYNEQFF.

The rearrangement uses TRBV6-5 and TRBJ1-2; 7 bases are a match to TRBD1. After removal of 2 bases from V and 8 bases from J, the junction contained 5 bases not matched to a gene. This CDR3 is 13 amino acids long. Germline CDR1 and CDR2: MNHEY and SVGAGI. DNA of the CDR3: TGTGCCAGCAGTTACGACAGGGCGTGGGGCTACACCTTC. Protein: CASSYDRAWGYTF.

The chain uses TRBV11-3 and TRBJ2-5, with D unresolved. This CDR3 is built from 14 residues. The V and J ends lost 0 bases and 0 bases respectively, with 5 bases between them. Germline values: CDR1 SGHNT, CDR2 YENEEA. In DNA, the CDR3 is TGTGCCAGCAGCTTAGATTACAACCAAGAGACCCAGTACTTC. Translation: CASSLDYNQETQYF.

The CDR3 loop is CASSAYGQGMEKLFF. Written as DNA, the CDR3 is TGTGCCAGTAGTGCCTACGGACAGGGGATGGAAAAACTGTTTTTT. The chain combines TRBV19 with TRBJ1-4, with 9 bases that match TRBD1. The CDR3 totals 15 residues. Germline loops: CDR1 LNHDA, CDR2 SQIVND (reference sequence). V lost 5 bases to trimming and J lost 8 bases; unmatched junction nucleotides: 9.

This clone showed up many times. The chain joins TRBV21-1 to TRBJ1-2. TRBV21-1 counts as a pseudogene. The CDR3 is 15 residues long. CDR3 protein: CASSPRGGAPGGYTF. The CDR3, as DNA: TGTGCCAGCAGCCCGAGGGGAGGGGCGCCAGGAGGCTACACCTTC.

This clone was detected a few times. This chain's CDR3 is CASSLWDRENYGYTF. CDR3 DNA sequence: TGTGCCAGCAGTCTCTGGGACAGGGAAAACTATGGCTACACCTTC. The chain combines TRBV5-4 with TRBJ1-2; TRBD1 agrees at 9 bases. The junction had 7 bases not matched to a gene; V was cut back by 5 bases and J by 2 bases. This CDR3 is built from 15 residues. Germline V gives CDR1 SGHNT, CDR2 YYREEE (reference sequence).

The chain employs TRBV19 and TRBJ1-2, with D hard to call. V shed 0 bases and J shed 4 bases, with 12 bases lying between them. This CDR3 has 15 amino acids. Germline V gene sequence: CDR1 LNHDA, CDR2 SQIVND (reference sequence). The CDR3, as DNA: TGTGCCAGTAGTATAGATCCGTGGGGAGCCTATGGCTACACCTTC. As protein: CASSIDPWGAYGYTF. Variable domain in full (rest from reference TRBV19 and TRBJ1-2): DGGITQSPKYLFRKEGQNVTLSCEQNLNHDAMYWYRQDPGQGLRLIYYSQIVNDFQKGDIAEGYSVSREKKESFPLTVTSAQKNPTAFYLCASSIDPWGAYGYTFGSGTRLTVV.

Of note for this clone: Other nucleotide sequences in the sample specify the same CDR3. CDR3 in DNA: TGTGCCAGCAGCTCAGGGACAGGGAGCACTGAAGCTTTCTTT. Encoded protein: CASSSGTGSTEAFF. The chain couples TRBV7-3 to TRBJ1-1; 9 bases are shared with TRBD1. CDR3 size: 14 residues. Per germline, CDR1 SGHTA and CDR2 FQGTGA. V lost 4 bases, J lost 4 bases, and 4 bases stayed unmatched.

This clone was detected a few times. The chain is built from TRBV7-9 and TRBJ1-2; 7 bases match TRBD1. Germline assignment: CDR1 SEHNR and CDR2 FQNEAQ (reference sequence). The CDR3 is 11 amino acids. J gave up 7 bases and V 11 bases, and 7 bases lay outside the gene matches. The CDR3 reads CAGLQGFGYTF. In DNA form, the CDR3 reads TGTGCCGGACTACAGGGGTTTGGCTACACCTTC.

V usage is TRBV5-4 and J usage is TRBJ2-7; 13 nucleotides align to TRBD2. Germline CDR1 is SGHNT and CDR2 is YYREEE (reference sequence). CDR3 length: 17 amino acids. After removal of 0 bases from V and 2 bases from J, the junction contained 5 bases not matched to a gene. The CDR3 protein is CASSLARTSGGAYEQYF. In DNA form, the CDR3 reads TGTGCCAGCAGCTTGGCCAGGACTAGCGGGGGCGCCTACGAGCAGTACTTC.

In nucleotides, the CDR3 is TGTGCCAGCAGCGTAAGAGGAGAGGAAAAACTGTTTTTT. Encoded protein: CASSVRGEEKLFF. This sequence joins TRBV9 and TRBJ1-4; D is unclear. CDR3 length: 13 amino acids. Trimming removed 1 base from V and 8 bases from J, with 9 bases in between. Germline CDR1 reads SGDLS; CDR2 reads YYNGEE.

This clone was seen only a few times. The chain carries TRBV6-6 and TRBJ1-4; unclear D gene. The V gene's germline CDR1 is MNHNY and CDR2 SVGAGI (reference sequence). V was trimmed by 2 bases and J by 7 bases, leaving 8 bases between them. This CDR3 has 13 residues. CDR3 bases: TGTGCCAGCAGTTACCGCGCAGGTGAAAAACTGTTTTTT. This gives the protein CASSYRAGEKLFF.

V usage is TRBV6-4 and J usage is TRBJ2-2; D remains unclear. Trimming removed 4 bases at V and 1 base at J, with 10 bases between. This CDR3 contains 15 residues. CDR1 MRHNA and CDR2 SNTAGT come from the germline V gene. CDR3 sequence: CASSAESLNTGELFF. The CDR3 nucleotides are TGTGCCAGCAGTGCGGAGTCACTGAACACCGGGGAGCTGTTTTTT.

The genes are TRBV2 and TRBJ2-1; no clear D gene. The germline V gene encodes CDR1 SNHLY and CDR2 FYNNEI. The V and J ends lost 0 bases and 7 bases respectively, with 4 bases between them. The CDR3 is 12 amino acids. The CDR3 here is CASSEALNEQFF. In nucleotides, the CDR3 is TGTGCCAGCAGTGAAGCCTTAAATGAGCAGTTCTTC. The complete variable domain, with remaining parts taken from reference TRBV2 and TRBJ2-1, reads EPEVTQTPSHQVTQMGQEVILRCVPISNHLYFYWYRQILGQKVEFLVSFYNNEISEKSEIFDDQFSVERPDGSNFTLKIRSTKLEDSAMYFCASSEALNEQFFGPGTRLTVL.

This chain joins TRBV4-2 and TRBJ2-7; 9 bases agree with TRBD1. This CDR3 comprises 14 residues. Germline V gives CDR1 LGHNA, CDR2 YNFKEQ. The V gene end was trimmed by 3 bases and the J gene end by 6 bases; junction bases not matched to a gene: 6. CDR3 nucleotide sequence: TGTGCCAGCAGCCAGTGGGGACAGGGTAGCGAGCAGTACTTC. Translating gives CASSQWGQGSEQYF.